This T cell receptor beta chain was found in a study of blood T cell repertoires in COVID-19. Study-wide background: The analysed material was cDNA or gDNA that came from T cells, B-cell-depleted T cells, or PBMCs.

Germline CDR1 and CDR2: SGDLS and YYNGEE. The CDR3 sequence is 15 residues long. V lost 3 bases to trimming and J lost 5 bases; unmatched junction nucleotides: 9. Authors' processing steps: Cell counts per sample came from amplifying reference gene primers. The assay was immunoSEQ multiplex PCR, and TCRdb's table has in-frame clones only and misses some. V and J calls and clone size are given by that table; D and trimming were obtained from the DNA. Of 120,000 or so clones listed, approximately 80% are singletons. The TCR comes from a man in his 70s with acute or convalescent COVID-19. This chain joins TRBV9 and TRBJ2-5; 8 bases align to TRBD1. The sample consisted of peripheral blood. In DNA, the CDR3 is TGTGCCAGCAGCGCGGGGGACAGGACGGGGGAGACCCAGTACTTC. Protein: CASSAGDRTGETQYF.